A selection of T cell receptor beta chains follows, all from one sample in a study of T cell responses to AZD1222 COVID-19 vaccine. Sequenced by immunoSEQ multiplex PCR; TCRdb stores in-frame clones only, minus some. The sample records some 93,000 clones, approximately 90% being singletons. This sample comprised peripheral blood, obtained 28 days after the second AZD1222 dose. These receptors all stem from an adult who received the AZD1222 COVID-19 vaccine. Each CDR3 is given with its conserved first and last residue. The D gene is left open where the match is weak. Only some rows state a clone size, as once, few, many or a class for expanded clones.

NA	TRBJ1-2	14	TRBV19	few	TGTGCCAGTAGTATAGATCAGGGCGTCTATGGCTACACCTTC	CASSIDQGVYGYTF
TRBD1	TRBJ2-2	17	TRBV19	NA	TGTGCCAGTAGGAGATATGGGACAGGGGGCAACACCGGGGAGCTGTTTTTT	CASRRYGTGGNTGELFF
NA	TRBJ1-1	12	TRBV12-3/TRBV12-4	NA	TGTGCCAGCAGTTTAACAGGGCGCGAAGCTTTCTTT	CASSLTGREAFF
TRBD2	TRBJ2-5	18	TRBV6-6	once	TGTGCCAGCAGTCCCGCATATCCAGGACTAGCGGGGAGGGAGACCCAGTACTTC	CASSPAYPGLAGRETQYF
TRBD1	TRBJ1-1	14	TRBV6-5	NA	TGTGCCAGCAGTTCAGGGGGCGTGAGCACTGAAGCTTTCTTT	CASSSGGVSTEAFF
NA	TRBJ1-4	16	TRBV3-1/TRBV3-2	NA	TGTGCCAGCAGCCAAGAGCTGTCGGGGGTGAAGGAAAAACTGTTTTTT	CASSQELSGVKEKLFF
NA	TRBJ1-3	15	TRBV7-2	NA	TGTGCCAGCAGCTTAGAGGCACAGATCGGAAACACCATATATTTT	CASSLEAQIGNTIYF
NA	TRBJ1-6	12	TRBV30	NA	TGTGCCTGGAGCCAGGGAGGTTCACCCCTCCACTTT	CAWSQGGSPLHF
TRBD1	TRBJ2-1	15	TRBV9	NA	TGTGCCAGCAGTGGGACAGGGATCTCCTACAATGAGCAGTTCTTC	CASSGTGISYNEQFF
TRBD2	TRBJ2-7	16	TRBV11-2	once	TGTGCCAGCAGCCCACTTGCTAGCGGGCTCTCCTACGAGCAGTACTTC	CASSPLASGLSYEQYF
TRBD2	TRBJ2-1	14	TRBV9	NA	TGTGCCAGCAGCGGTACTAGCGGATACAATGAGCAGTTCTTC	CASSGTSGYNEQFF
NA	TRBJ1-5	13	TRBV12-3/TRBV12-4	NA	TGTGCCAGCAGTTTAAAAAACAATCAGCCCCAGCATTTT	CASSLKNNQPQHF
TRBD1	TRBJ2-2	16	TRBV11-3	NA	TGTGCCAGCAGCTTTCAAGGACAGGTTGACACCGGGGAGCTGTTTTTT	CASSFQGQVDTGELFF
TRBD2	TRBJ2-3	15	TRBV3-1/TRBV3-2	NA	TGTGCCAGCAGCCTAAGGGGCGGGAGGCCAGATACGCAGTATTTT	CASSLRGGRPDTQYF
NA	TRBJ2-7	16	TRBV18	NA	TGTGCCAGCTCACCACAAGTCGTCCAAGGAGGGGGCGAGCAGTACTTC	CASSPQVVQGGGEQYF
NA	TRBJ1-3	14	TRBV7-6	NA	TGTGCCAGCAGCGCTTGGACGGATCGAAACACCATATATTTT	CASSAWTDRNTIYF
TRBD1	TRBJ2-7	13	TRBV12-5	NA	TGTGCTAGTGGCAGGGACAGGGGCTACGAGCAGTACTTC	CASGRDRGYEQYF
NA	TRBJ2-1	14	TRBV19	NA	TGTGCCAGTAGTACCACAGGAAACTACAATGAGCAGTTCTTC	CASSTTGNYNEQFF
TRBD2	TRBJ2-7	14	TRBV9	NA	TGTGCCAGCAGCCCCTCCCGACTAGCGGGGATTCAGTACTTC	CASSPSRLAGIQYF
TRBD1	TRBJ1-5	13	TRBV2	NA	TGTGCCAGCAGGGACAGGGGGCATCAGCCCCAGCATTTT	CASRDRGHQPQHF
TRBD2	TRBJ2-2	17	TRBV12-5	NA	TGTGCTAGTGGTTTGCACCAGGGAGGGTGGAAGACCGGGGAGCTGTTTTTT	CASGLHQGGWKTGELFF
NA	TRBJ2-7	16	TRBV5-1	NA	TGCGCCAGCAACGAGGGTGCGGGGACGTACTCCTACGAGCAGTACTTC	CASNEGAGTYSYEQYF
TRBD2	TRBJ2-1	14	TRBV28	NA	TGTGCCAGCGGGAGCGGGGGGGTATACAATGAGCAGTTCTTC	CASGSGGVYNEQFF
NA	TRBJ1-2	14	TRBV3-1/TRBV3-2	NA	TGTGCCAGCAGCCAAGATTGGGGGGGGGCTGGCTACACCTTC	CASSQDWGGAGYTF
NA	TRBJ1-2	12	TRBV9	NA	TGTGCCAGCAGCCCGCGGAACTATGGCTACACCTTC	CASSPRNYGYTF
TRBD2	TRBJ2-2	16	TRBV4-2	NA	TGTGCCAGCCGACCCCCGAGGGCGGGAGGAGGAGGGGAGCTGTTTTTT	CASRPPRAGGGGELFF
NA	TRBJ1-1	15	TRBV6-5	NA	TGTGCCAGCAGTTACGGATCGGACGGCAGGTCTGAAGCTTTCTTT	CASSYGSDGRSEAFF
TRBD1	TRBJ2-2	17	TRBV4-3	once	TGCGCCAGCAGCCAACGGGAACAGGGGGCTAACACCGGGGAGCTGTTTTTT	CASSQREQGANTGELFF
TRBD2	TRBJ2-7	16	TRBV27	NA	TGTGCCAGCACCTCTCAGGGCCTAGCGGGGGCCTACGAGCAGTACTTC	CASTSQGLAGAYEQYF
TRBD1	TRBJ1-4	18	TRBV6-2/TRBV6-3	NA	TGTGCCAGCAGTTATTTTGGGGACAGGGAAGCTCTTAATGAAAAACTGTTTTTT	CASSYFGDREALNEKLFF
TRBD1	TRBJ2-1	16	TRBV29-1	NA	TGCAGCGTTGAGGGGGAGGACAGGGGCAGATACAATGAGCAGTTCTTC	CSVEGEDRGRYNEQFF
NA	TRBJ2-1	18	TRBV2	NA	TGTGCCAGCAGTGAAATGGGCGTCGAGGCAGCAAACTACAATGAGCAGTTCTTC	CASSEMGVEAANYNEQFF
NA	TRBJ2-5	12	TRBV19	NA	TGTGCCAGCACAGGGAATCAAGAGACCCAGTACTTC	CASTGNQETQYF
NA	TRBJ2-7	14	TRBV6-5	NA	TGTGCCAGCAGGATGACATATAGCTCCTACGAGCAGTACTTC	CASRMTYSSYEQYF
NA	TRBJ1-2	13	TRBV18	NA	TGTGCCAGCTCACCAAGGGAGACTGATGGCTACACCTTC	CASSPRETDGYTF
TRBD2	TRBJ2-1	16	TRBV11-3	NA	TGTGCCAGCAGCTTAGTCACTAGCGGCAAGAACAATGAGCAGTTCTTC	CASSLVTSGKNNEQFF
TRBD1	TRBJ1-5	15	TRBV27	few	TGTGCCAGCACCGCCGGGACAGGGGGCAATCAGCCCCAGCATTTT	CASTAGTGGNQPQHF
NA	TRBJ1-3	13	TRBV9	NA	TGTGCCAGCAGCGTAGGACCCCTCGACACCATATATTTT	CASSVGPLDTIYF
NA	TRBJ1-2	12	TRBV3-1/TRBV3-2	NA	TGTGCCAGCACCGGCCCTGGGGGCGGCTACACCTTC	CASTGPGGGYTF
NA	TRBJ1-2	12	TRBV7-2	NA	TGTGCCAGCAGCTTAAGGGTCTATGGCTACACCTTC	CASSLRVYGYTF
NA	TRBJ1-4	15	TRBV2	NA	TGTGCCAGCAGGGCGAGAGAGGGAGGGAAGGAAAAACTGTTTTTT	CASRAREGGKEKLFF
TRBD1	TRBJ1-1	13	TRBV11-3	NA	TGTGCCAGCAGCGACAGGGAAAGCACTGAAGCTTTCTTT	CASSDRESTEAFF
NA	TRBJ1-5	14	TRBV2	NA	TGTGCCAGCAGTGTAGGCCAGGGAATTCAGCCCCAGCATTTT	CASSVGQGIQPQHF
TRBD1	TRBJ1-1	12	TRBV29-1	NA	TGCAGCGTTCGGACAGGGGGAACTGAAGCTTTCTTT	CSVRTGGTEAFF
NA	TRBJ2-1	14	TRBV6-1	NA	TGTGCCAGCAGTGAGTCGGGAGACTATAATGAGCAGTTCTTC	CASSESGDYNEQFF
TRBD1	TRBJ1-2	13	TRBV11-2	NA	TGTGCCAGCAGCTTACGACAGGGGAGCGGCTACACCTTC	CASSLRQGSGYTF
NA	TRBJ1-4	14	TRBV2	NA	TGTGCCAGCAGGCCTGGGCCCAGAAATGAAAAACTGTTTTTT	CASRPGPRNEKLFF
TRBD1	TRBJ1-4	14	TRBV5-1	NA	TGCGCCAGCAGCACCGGGACAGTTAATGAAAAACTGTTTTTT	CASSTGTVNEKLFF
NA	TRBJ1-4	15	TRBV6-5	NA	TGTGCCAGCAGCGGAGACGGGGGGTACGAAGGAAAACTGTTTTTT	CASSGDGGYEGKLFF
NA	TRBJ1-1	15	TRBV5-6	NA	TGTGCCAGCAGTAGTATCCTGGGGATGAACACTGAAGCTTTCTTT	CASSSILGMNTEAFF
TRBD2	TRBJ2-7	16	TRBV7-8	few	TGTGCCAGCAGCTTAGTAAGTGCGGGAGGGGCCTACGAGCAGTACTTC	CASSLVSAGGAYEQYF
NA	TRBJ1-6	16	TRBV7-2	few	TGTGCCAGCAGCTTAGGGGAACTCTCCTATAATTCACCCCTCCACTTT	CASSLGELSYNSPLHF
TRBD1	TRBJ2-7	14	TRBV9	NA	TGTGCCAGCAGCGTAGCAGGGGGTTCCGGGGAGCAGTACTTC	CASSVAGGSGEQYF
TRBD1	TRBJ2-3	16	TRBV30	NA	TGTGCCTGGAGTCCTTGGACAGGGGGCAGAGGAGATACGCAGTATTTT	CAWSPWTGGRGDTQYF
TRBD2	TRBJ2-7	16	TRBV7-2	NA	TGTGCCAGCAGCCTGGGACTAGCGGGGGGCTACTACGAGCAGTACTTC	CASSLGLAGGYYEQYF